This TCR beta chain was recovered during a study of technical replicates of blood from several donors. The ends were cut back, 4 bases at V and 0 bases at J, with 9 bases in the middle. Germline V gene sequence: CDR1 MNHEY, CDR2 SMNVEV (reference sequence). There are 14 residues in the CDR3. Sequencing used immunoSEQ multiplex PCR; TCRdb keeps in-frame clones, though not all of them. The sample records about 70,000 clones, almost 99% being singletons. This TCR derives from a human donor in good health. Sequenced material: T cells isolated from PBMCs. The J gene is TRBJ1-1, the V gene TRBV27; TRBD1 might be the D (6 bases). The CDR3 DNA follows: TGTGCCAGCAGTTATAACAGGGTGAACACTGAAGCTTTCTTT. Its protein product is CASSYNRVNTEAFF.